The next 21 T cell receptor beta chains were all read from a single sample in a study of CD8 T cells in ankylosing spondylitis. Study-level points and caveats: Within ankylosing spondylitis blood, a TCR beta motif made up of seven to nine highly homologous variants appeared to be characteristic.

These receptors lack a known antigen. TCRdb re-analysed the 5' RACE reads in MiXCR, keeping a single row per CDR3 protein. The profile shows around 130,000 distinct CDR3 sequences, roughly 15% of them singletons. Sequencing input: blood, either unsorted or a sorted T cell fraction (not recorded which). Every receptor here comes from a male donor with ankylosing spondylitis.

The chain joins TRBV20-1 to TRBJ2-7, with 11 bases identical to TRBD2. This CDR3 spans 16 amino acids. The junction had 8 bases not matched to a gene; V was cut back by 2 bases and J by 2 bases. Germline V gives CDR1 DFQATT, CDR2 SNEGSKA (reference sequence). This CDR3 is CSARNPGLAEPYEQYF. The CDR3 DNA follows: TGCAGTGCTAGAAACCCGGGACTAGCGGAACCCTACGAGCAGTACTTC.

The chain couples TRBV4-3 to TRBJ2-2, with a possible D match to TRBD1 (6 bases). V lost 0 bases and J lost 13, with 18 bases in between. This CDR3 contains 15 residues. CDR1 and CDR2 from the germline V gene are LGHNA and YSLEER. This CDR3 reads CASSQESTGRLGLFF. DNA of the CDR3: TGCGCCAGCAGCCAAGAATCGACAGGACGACTCGGGCTGTTTTTT.

There are a few counts of this clonotype. The chain couples TRBV2 to TRBJ1-5; the D gene is possibly TRBD1 (6 bases). V was pared by 0 bases and J by 4 bases, with 16 bases between. This CDR3 is 17 amino acids long. Germline CDR1 is SNHLY and CDR2 is FYNNEI. CDR3: CASSEALRGQKNQPQHF. CDR3 DNA sequence: TGTGCCAGCAGTGAAGCGCTAAGAGGACAGAAAAATCAGCCCCAGCATTTT.

Ten or more counts support this clonotype. V gene TRBV6-5 combines with J gene TRBJ2-7; D may be TRBD2 (5 bases). Germline CDR1 is MNHEY and CDR2 is SVGAGI. Deletions cut 0 bases from V and 2 bases from J, with 17 bases between. The length of the CDR3 is 17 residues. Written as DNA, the CDR3 is TGTGCCAGCAGTTACTCAGGTGGCCTTCCTAGCCCCTACGAGCAGTACTTC. Its translation: CASSYSGGLPSPYEQYF.

This clonotype was detected only a few times. The junction and the germline gene differ at one end; a read error may be behind it. V usage is TRBV28 and J usage is TRBJ1-1; D gene ambiguous. This CDR3 is built from 11 residues. CDR1 and CDR2 from the germline V gene are MDHEN and SYDVKM. In DNA, the CDR3 is TGTGCCAGCAGTCCGAATGTGAAGCCGGTCTTT. This gives the protein CASSPNVKPVF. The complete variable domain, with remaining parts taken from reference TRBV28 and TRBJ1-1, reads DVKVTQSSRYLVKRTGEKVFLECVQDMDHENMFWYRQDPGLGLRLIYFSYDVKMKEKGDIPEGYSVSREKKERFSLILESASTNQTSMYLCASSPNVKPVFGQGTRLTVV.

The chain employs TRBV28 and TRBJ2-5, with TRBD1 matching over 8 bases. With 6 bases clipped from V and 9 bases from J, the junction kept 12 bases outside the gene matches. Germline CDR1 is MDHEN and CDR2 is SYDVKM. This CDR3 is built from 14 residues. This CDR3 reads CASSQGPGGPPQYF. The CDR3 DNA reads TGTGCCAGCAGCCAAGGGCCAGGGGGCCCACCCCAGTACTTC.

This clonotype was counted between two and nine times. This chain links TRBV5-8 with TRBJ2-3; D not resolved. Trimming cost V 0 bases and J 5 bases, with 4 bases left between them. The V gene's germline CDR1 is SGHTS and CDR2 YDEGEE. This CDR3 comprises 12 residues. This CDR3 is CASSLVVDTQYF. The CDR3 DNA reads as TGTGCCAGCAGCTTGGTGGTAGATACGCAGTATTTT. Based on the CDR3 plus reference TRBV5-8 and TRBJ2-3, the full variable domain is EAGVTQSPTHLIKTRGQQATLRCSPISGHTSVYWYQQALGLGLQFLLWYDEGEERNRGNFPPRFSGRQFPNYSSELNVNALELEDSALYLCASSLVVDTQYFGPGTRLTVL.

This clonotype occurred a few times. This chain uses TRBV7-8 with TRBJ2-7; D is unresolved. CDR1 SGHVS and CDR2 FQNEAQ come from the germline V gene. V shed 4 bases and J shed 4 bases, with 11 bases lying between them. This CDR3 region has 13 residues. This CDR3 is CASSSIARYEQYF. CDR3 coding DNA: TGTGCCAGCAGCTCGATAGCCAGATACGAGCAGTACTTC.

At least ten counts were recorded for this clonotype. The chain employs TRBV5-1 and TRBJ2-3; 8 nucleotides align to TRBD2. The CDR3 is 14 amino acids. In germline, CDR1 is SGHRS, CDR2 YFSETQ. Trimming at V came to 4 bases and at J to 4 bases, leaving 5 bases not matched to a gene. The CDR3 DNA reads TGCGCCAGCAGCCAAGCGGGAGAGGCAGATACGCAGTATTTT. It codes for CASSQAGEADTQYF.

This clonotype was counted ten times or more. This rearrangement joins TRBV20-1 to TRBJ2-7; D is uncertain. V was cut by 0 bases and J by 6 bases, with 12 bases left in between. There are 13 residues in the CDR3. CDR1 and CDR2 from the germline V gene are DFQATT and SNEGSKA (reference sequence). The CDR3 spells CSARESRYGEQYF. The CDR3 DNA follows: TGCAGTGCTAGAGAGAGCAGGTACGGCGAGCAGTACTTC.

This clonotype has only a few counts. This sequence joins TRBV4-1 and TRBJ2-2; no clear D. Trimming pared 1 base from V and 4 bases from J, leaving 4 bases between. CDR1 and CDR2 (germline): MGHRA, YSYEKL. The CDR3 has 13 residues. CDR3 loop: CASSQVPTGELFF. CDR3 DNA: TGCGCCAGCAGCCAAGTCCCCACCGGGGAGCTGTTTTTT.

This clonotype was observed a handful of times. The V and J genes are TRBV20-1 and TRBJ2-2; 9 bases align to TRBD1. This CDR3 contains 17 residues. Unmatched junction bases numbered 9, after V lost 1 base and J lost 3 bases. Germline V CDR1 and CDR2: DFQATT, SNEGSKA (reference sequence). The CDR3 reads CSARVLGQGSHTGELFF. The CDR3 coding sequence is TGCAGTGCTAGAGTTCTAGGACAGGGGTCCCACACCGGGGAGCTGTTTTTT.

The chain combines TRBV29-1 with TRBJ2-1; TRBD2 is a possible D gene (5 bases). The length of the CDR3 is 13 residues. Germline V gene data show CDR1 as SQVTM and CDR2 as ANQGSEA. The V and J ends lost 4 bases and 4 bases respectively, with 11 bases between them. Here the CDR3 DNA reads TGCAGCGTTGTGCTAGCAGCTTACAATGAGCAGTTCTTC. Its protein product is CSVVLAAYNEQFF.

This clonotype was counted only a few times. The V call is TRBV7-9, the J call TRBJ2-7; D is possibly TRBD1 or TRBD2 (5 bases each). Germline V gene lookup returns CDR1 SEHNR and CDR2 FQNEAQ (reference sequence). This CDR3 region has 14 residues. Trimming removed 5 bases from V and 1 base from J, with 12 bases in between. The CDR3: CASSVPGRSYEQYF. The CDR3 DNA is TGTGCCAGCAGCGTACCGGGACGGTCCTACGAGCAGTACTTC.

This clonotype was seen a few times. The V and J genes are TRBV20-1 and TRBJ2-7, with 7 nucleotides matching TRBD1. This CDR3 spans 14 amino acids. From germline, CDR1 is DFQATT and CDR2 SNEGSKA (reference sequence). V lost 5 bases and J lost 0; bases outside the gene matches: 7. The DNA for the CDR3 is TGCAGTGCTGAGGACAGGACCAACTCCTACGAGCAGTACTTC. It codes for CSAEDRTNSYEQYF.

The genes are TRBV7-9 and TRBJ2-7; perhaps TRBD2 as D (6 bases). The CDR3 has 14 residues. The germline V gene has CDR1 SEHNR and CDR2 FQNEAQ (reference sequence). Trimming shortened V by 5 bases and J by 6 bases, and 17 bases separated the two germline ends. This chain's CDR3 is CASSSRDSALEQYF. The CDR3 nucleotides read TGTGCCAGCAGCAGCCGGGACTCCGCTCTCGAGCAGTACTTC.

J is TRBJ1-5 and V is TRBV6-5; D unresolved. Germline loops: CDR1 MNHEY, CDR2 SVGAGI. V shed 0 bases and J shed 3 bases, with 6 bases lying between them. The CDR3 has 14 residues. In nucleotides, the CDR3 is TGTGCCAGCAGTTACTCTGGGGACAATCAGCCCCAGCATTTT. This sequence encodes CASSYSGDNQPQHF.

Only a few counts were recorded for this clonotype. This chain joins TRBV29-1 and TRBJ2-5; TRBD2 aligns across 11 bases. V shed 5 bases and J 4 bases; nucleotides not matched to a gene: 15. The CDR3 contains 17 residues. Germline-derived CDR1 and CDR2 are SQVTM and ANQGSEA. The CDR3 DNA sequence: TGCAGCGTTTTCGTGGTGGCGCCGGGGACTAGCGGAGAGACCCAGTACTTC. Translating gives CSVFVVAPGTSGETQYF.

The chain carries TRBV28 and TRBJ2-7; no reliable D call. The V and J ends lost 5 bases and 6 bases respectively, with 11 bases between them. Germline loops: CDR1 MDHEN, CDR2 SYDVKM. The CDR3 totals 12 residues. The CDR3: CASSARLGEQYF. The CDR3 coding sequence is TGTGCCAGCAGTGCGAGACTCGGCGAGCAGTACTTC.

This clonotype appeared many times. V usage is TRBV11-2 and J usage is TRBJ2-1, with D possibly matching TRBD1 (6 bases). The germline V gene encodes CDR1 SGHAT and CDR2 FQNNGV. Deletions cut 4 bases from V and 7 bases from J, with 17 bases between. CDR3 size: 15 residues. The CDR3 reads CASSSPTGYANEQFF. For the CDR3, the DNA is TGTGCCAGCAGCTCCCCTACAGGGTACGCGAATGAGCAGTTCTTC.

This chain joins TRBV7-2 and TRBJ2-2; 11 nucleotides align to TRBD2. Trimming took 1 base from V and 7 from J; bases not matched to a gene: 5. The CDR3 extends over 16 amino acids. The germline CDR1 and CDR2 sequences are SGHTA and FQGNSA. This chain's CDR3 is CASSLVYGTSGGELFF. The CDR3 bases are TGTGCCAGCAGCTTAGTCTATGGGACTAGCGGCGGGGAGCTGTTTTTT.